This note documents a single TCR beta chain sequence. Antigen specificity is unknown. Extraction of PBMCs used under 13 ml of fresh peripheral blood. This sample was included in a study of T cells in Graves' hyperthyroidism and ophthalmopathy. The study, taken as a whole, reports: Most thyroid-expanded clonotypes above 0.001 were also found in blood.

From germline, CDR1 is DFQATT and CDR2 SNEGSKA (reference sequence). Trimming stripped 6 bases from V and 3 bases from J, with 7 bases between. This CDR3 has 11 amino acids. Amplification of TCR beta CDR3 regions used RNA as the template. TCR CDR3 regions were first amplified by RT-PCR with HTBI primers. MiXCR, applied by TCRdb to the multiplex PCR reads, yields one record per CDR3 protein. The sample includes 250,000 to 300,000 distinct CDR3 sequences, approximately 13% of them seen just once. The chain recombines TRBV20-1 with TRBJ2-3, with D unclear. Sequencing was done on a sample of blood. This sequence was found in a woman aged 40-49 years with Graves' hyperthyroidism. This chain's CDR3 is CSAKKTDTQYF. Here the CDR3 DNA reads TGCAGTGCCAAAAAGACAGATACGCAGTATTTT.